The next 9 T cell receptor beta chains were all read from a single sample in a study of blood T cell repertoires in COVID-19. Some clones are missing from TCRdb's copy, which holds only in-frame ones; the method was immunoSEQ multiplex PCR. The data hold under 85,000 clones, with 82% observed a single time. Source material: peripheral blood. The receptors derive from a human donor in a cohort sampled during active COVID-19.

The chain carries TRBV28 and TRBJ1-5, with 8 positions matching TRBD1. J was trimmed by 4 bases and V by 7 bases; bases with no gene match: 9. There are 15 residues in the CDR3. The germline V gene encodes CDR1 MDHEN and CDR2 SYDVKM. This CDR3 reads CASKSTGGWNQPQHF. CDR3 coding DNA: TGTGCCAGCAAGTCCACAGGGGGATGGAATCAGCCCCAGCATTTT.

The rearrangement uses TRBV27 and TRBJ2-3; 9 bases line up with TRBD1. The length of the CDR3 is 17 residues. V lost 3 bases, J lost 2 bases, and 9 bases stayed unmatched. Looked up from germline, CDR1 is MNHEY and CDR2 is SMNVEV (reference sequence). The CDR3 region has the DNA TGTGCCAGCAGTTTGGGCTCCGGGACAGGGTACACAGATACGCAGTATTTT. Protein: CASSLGSGTGYTDTQYF.

The chain uses TRBV5-4 and TRBJ1-4; 10 positions match TRBD1. Trimming cost V 4 bases and J 8 bases; bases outside gene matches: 5. Germline CDR1 is SGHNT and CDR2 is YYREEE (reference sequence). This CDR3 has 14 amino acids. The CDR3 here is CASSRGTGVEKLFF. The CDR3 region has the DNA TGTGCCAGCAGCCGCGGGACAGGGGTAGAAAAACTGTTTTTT.

This sequence joins TRBV30 and TRBJ1-2, with 9 bases identical to TRBD1. CDR3 size: 16 residues. Germline assignment: CDR1 GTSNPN and CDR2 SVGIG (reference sequence). V lost 0 bases and J lost 7; bases outside the gene matches: 12. The CDR3 bases are TGTGCCTGGAGTGTACTCTGGGGACAGGGCGTCTCTGGCTACACCTTC. It encodes CAWSVLWGQGVSGYTF.

V and J are TRBV3-1 (or the pseudogene TRBV3-2) and TRBJ1-5; 7 bases are shared with TRBD1. Germline trimming cut 4 bases from V and 3 bases from J; bases unmatched to any gene: 3. Germline CDR1 LGHDT, CDR2 YNNKEL (reference sequence). The CDR3 is 14 residues long. For the CDR3, the DNA is TGTGCCAGCAGCCTCCAGGGGGTCAATCAGCCCCAGCATTTT. Its protein product is CASSLQGVNQPQHF.

This clone came up a few times. In nucleotides, the CDR3 is TGTGCCAGCAGTTCAGGACAGGGTGGCAATCAGCCCCAGCATTTT. Its protein is CASSSGQGGNQPQHF. V is TRBV6-6 and J is TRBJ1-5; 8 nucleotides agree with TRBD1. Trimming cost V 4 bases and J 2 bases; bases outside gene matches: 4. In germline, CDR1 is MNHNY, CDR2 SVGAGI (reference sequence). CDR3 size: 15 residues.

J is TRBJ1-2 and V is TRBV6-5, with 7 bases fitting TRBD1. The V segment lost 4 bases and the J segment 4 bases; nucleotides outside the gene matches: 3. Per germline, CDR1 MNHEY and CDR2 SVGAGI. CDR3 length: 13 residues. Written as DNA, the CDR3 is TGTGCCAGCAGTTTACAGGGGAGCTATGGCTACACCTTC. Protein sequence: CASSLQGSYGYTF.

This chain connects TRBV28 to TRBJ2-1; perhaps TRBD2 as D (7 bases). Deletions cut 7 bases from V and 3 bases from J, with 19 bases between. The CDR3 extends over 16 amino acids. CDR1 and CDR2 from the germline V gene are MDHEN and SYDVKM. The CDR3: CASTPGGGGLYNEQFF. Here the CDR3 DNA reads TGTGCCAGCACTCCAGGAGGGGGGGGTCTCTACAATGAGCAGTTCTTC.

This clone occurred once. The chain combines TRBV7-3 with TRBJ2-1; D gene ambiguous. Germline CDR1 SGHTA, CDR2 FQGTGA. The CDR3 length is 18 residues. Trimming stripped 5 bases from V and 5 bases from J, with 25 bases between. This CDR3 is CASSNQPIWSNRDNEQFF. CDR3 DNA sequence: TGTGCCAGCAGCAACCAGCCCATATGGTCAAACCGGGACAATGAGCAGTTCTTC. Together with reference TRBV7-3 and TRBJ2-1, the CDR3 gives the full variable domain: GAGVSQTPSNKVTEKGKYVELRCDPISGHTALYWYRQSLGQGPEFLIYFQGTGAADDSGLPNDRFFAVRPEGSVSTLKIQRTERGDSAVYLCASSNQPIWSNRDNEQFFGPGTRLTVL.